This TCR beta chain was obtained from a study of CD8 T cells in ankylosing spondylitis. Overall study findings and caveats: Clones tied to disease were said to be significantly enriched in matched ankylosing spondylitis synovial fluid. Both synovial fluid and blood in reactive arthritis had previously been reported to carry some motif variants. Within peripheral blood, clones linked to disease were CD8+ and relatively rare.

TCRdb reprocessed the 5' RACE reads with MiXCR, giving one entry per CDR3 protein. Of 130,000 to 150,000 distinct CDR3 sequences in the sample, roughly 8.8% were seen once. In germline, CDR1 is SSHAT, CDR2 FNYEAQ (reference sequence). The CDR3 contains 13 residues. This clonotype was recorded a few times. The antigen remains undetermined. One junction end does not reproduce the germline sequence, and a read error may be involved. The receptor comes from a male donor with ankylosing spondylitis. The V gene is TRBV7-7, the J gene TRBJ2-7, with D possibly being TRBD1 (5 bases). Source material: synovial fluid, either unsorted or a sorted T cell fraction (not recorded which). The DNA for the CDR3 is TGTGCTAGCAGCCAGGACACCGTAGGCGAGCAGTACTTC. Its translation: CASSQDTVGEQYF.